Presented here are 17 T cell receptor beta chains from one specimen sequenced in a study of T cells after yellow fever vaccination. MiXCR, applied by TCRdb to the 5' RACE reads, yields one record per CDR3 protein. The sample holds some 350,000 distinct CDR3 sequences, 3% to 4.5% seen once. Here the sequenced sample was PBMCs, taken 5 days after the yellow fever booster vaccination. Receptor source: a man younger than 35 who received the YFV17D yellow fever vaccine.

This chain joins TRBV15 and TRBJ2-7; 8 nucleotides agree with TRBD1. V was clipped by 0 bases and J by 3 bases; unmatched bases: 1. This CDR3 contains 14 residues. The germline CDR1 and CDR2 sequences are LNHNV and YYDKDF (reference sequence). CDR3 amino acids: CATSREGTGYEQYV. The CDR3 coding sequence is TGTGCCACCAGCAGAGAGGGGACAGGCTACGAGCAGTACGTC.

This clonotype has a handful of counts. The gene calls are TRBV6-5 and TRBJ1-2; 7 bases are a match to TRBD1. Germline trimming cut 8 bases from V and 5 bases from J; bases unmatched to any gene: 14. This CDR3 is 15 amino acids long. CDR1 is MNHEY, CDR2 SVGAGI, per germline. CDR3 loop: CASLRAGGSLYGYTF. The CDR3 nucleotides are TGTGCCAGCCTAAGAGCAGGGGGATCGTTATATGGCTACACCTTC.

This clonotype was counted at least ten times. Here the CDR3 reads CASSLPGTRETQYF. The CDR3 DNA is TGTGCCAGCAGCCTGCCGGGGACCCGGGAGACCCAGTACTTC. V and J are TRBV3-1 and TRBJ2-5; the D gene could be TRBD1 or TRBD2 (5 bases each). Germline V lookup: CDR1 LGHDT, CDR2 YNNKEL (reference sequence). This CDR3 has 14 residues. The V and J ends lost 4 bases and 5 bases respectively, with 14 bases between them.

Ten or more counts support this clonotype. The chain carries TRBV5-5 and TRBJ1-1; perhaps TRBD1 as D (6 bases). Germline lookup yields CDR1 SGHKS and CDR2 YYEKEE (reference sequence). Trimming removed 0 bases from V and 2 bases from J, with 14 bases in between. CDR3 length equals 16 residues. The CDR3 reads CASSLELQGVNTEAFF. In nucleotides, the CDR3 is TGTGCCAGCAGCTTGGAATTACAGGGAGTCAACACTGAAGCTTTCTTT.

This clonotype was observed a handful of times. V and J are TRBV11-2 and TRBJ2-7; D tentatively reads TRBD1 or TRBD2 (6 bases each). The CDR3 is 14 amino acids. V dropped 1 base and J dropped 3 bases, with 10 bases sitting between them. The V gene's germline CDR1 is SGHAT and CDR2 FQNNGV. CDR3: CASSLGGALYEQYF. CDR3 DNA: TGTGCCAGCAGCTTAGGGGGGGCCCTCTACGAGCAGTACTTC.

Many counts were recorded for this clonotype. The chain has TRBV10-3 and TRBJ2-5, with unresolved D. The CDR3 runs 13 residues. The V gene's germline CDR1 is ENHRY and CDR2 SYGVKD. The germline V and J ends were trimmed by 3 bases and 0 bases, with 5 bases remaining between them. The CDR3 spells CAISETYQETQYF. The CDR3 bases are TGTGCCATCAGTGAAACTTACCAAGAGACCCAGTACTTC.

Only a few counts were recorded for this clonotype. The rearrangement uses TRBV20-1 and TRBJ1-4; unclear D gene. The V gene lost 3 bases and the J gene lost 8 bases, with 10 bases spanning the gap. The CDR3 is made up of 12 amino acids. Germline loops: CDR1 DFQATT, CDR2 SNEGSKA (reference sequence). In nucleotides, the CDR3 is TGCAGTGCTAGGACTACTGGGGAAAAACTGTTTTTT. It translates to CSARTTGEKLFF.

This clonotype was observed many times. The chain carries TRBV11-2 and TRBJ2-3; 8 bases map to TRBD2. The CDR3 runs 17 residues. Germline CDR1 is SGHAT and CDR2 is FQNNGV. After removal of 2 bases from V and 5 bases from J, the junction contained 12 bases not matched to a gene. The chain's CDR3 is CASSLTGGVYVGDTQYF. CDR3 in DNA: TGTGCCAGCAGCTTAACCGGGGGGGTCTACGTGGGAGATACGCAGTATTTT.

This clonotype was picked up many times. This chain joins TRBV4-1 and TRBJ1-5; D possibly corresponds to TRBD1 (6 bases). CDR1 and CDR2 from the germline V gene are MGHRA and YSYEKL. Trimming took off 4 bases at V and 0 bases at J, with 13 bases between the two ends. This CDR3 has 16 amino acids. The CDR3 here is CASSPQTGASNQPQHF. CDR3 coding DNA: TGCGCCAGCAGCCCACAAACGGGGGCTAGCAATCAGCCCCAGCATTTT.

The table lists this clonotype with a few counts. The chain employs TRBV20-1 and TRBJ2-7, with no clear D. The V end was cut by 1 base, the J end by 0 bases, with 16 bases between. Germline-derived CDR1 and CDR2 are DFQATT and SNEGSKA (reference sequence). CDR3 length: 16 amino acids. CDR3 nucleotides: TGCAGTGCTAGAGTCCTAAGGGCAGGTAGCTCCTACGAGCAGTACTTC. Translating gives CSARVLRAGSSYEQYF.

V and J are TRBV10-3 and TRBJ2-6; possible D gene TRBD1, 5 bases. The CDR3 has 15 amino acids. V lost 6 bases and J lost 4, with 13 bases in between. From germline, CDR1 is ENHRY and CDR2 SYGVKD. CDR3 sequence (DNA): TGTGCCATCAGCCTGGACATGGCCGGGGCCAACGTCCTGACTTTC. Translating gives CAISLDMAGANVLTF.

This clonotype was detected ten times or more. The chain joins TRBV7-9 to TRBJ2-2; TRBD1 might be the D (6 bases). The CDR3 is 15 residues long. Trimming left V 7 bases short and J 3 bases short, with 15 bases between. Germline CDR1 reads SEHNR; CDR2 reads FQNEAQ (reference sequence). For the CDR3, the DNA is TGTGCCAGCACGACCGGACAGTTCCACACCGGGGAGCTGTTTTTT. It translates to CASTTGQFHTGELFF.

The table lists this clonotype with many counts. CDR3 DNA sequence: TGTGCCAGCAGTCCCGACTCCAGCGGGGACTACGAGCAGTACTTC. The encoded protein is CASSPDSSGDYEQYF. V is TRBV7-2 and J is TRBJ2-7, with 7 bases lining up with TRBD2. CDR3 length equals 15 residues. J was trimmed by 3 bases and V by 6 bases; bases with no gene match: 11. Germline V gene sequence: CDR1 SGHTA, CDR2 FQGNSA.

This clonotype occurred many times. The gene calls are TRBV14 and TRBJ2-7, with 9 nucleotides matching TRBD1. The V segment lost 5 bases and the J segment 6 bases; nucleotides outside the gene matches: 5. Germline-derived CDR1 and CDR2 are SGHDN and FVKESK. This CDR3 spans 13 amino acids. The CDR3 reads CASSWTGDGEQYF. In nucleotides, the CDR3 is TGTGCCAGCAGCTGGACAGGGGACGGCGAGCAGTACTTC.

This clonotype came up many times. The chain couples TRBV9 to TRBJ2-1; D gene uncertain. The CDR3 length is 14 residues. Germline V gene data show CDR1 as SGDLS and CDR2 as YYNGEE. V dropped 0 bases and J dropped 3 bases, with 7 bases sitting between them. The CDR3 DNA reads TGTGCCAGCAGCGTAGCTCGGAACTACAATGAGCAGTTCTTC. Amino acids: CASSVARNYNEQFF.

This clonotype was picked up many times. The chain is built from TRBV28 and TRBJ2-2, with 11 bases lining up with TRBD2. CDR3 size: 15 residues. With V trimmed by 3 bases and J by 6 bases, 3 bases remained unmatched. Germline V CDR1 and CDR2: MDHEN, SYDVKM. The CDR3 is CASSLLAGGPGELFF. CDR3 sequence (DNA): TGTGCCAGCAGTTTGCTAGCGGGGGGACCCGGGGAGCTGTTTTTT.

The chain is built from TRBV7-2 and TRBJ2-1; no clear D gene. The germline gives CDR1 SGHTA, CDR2 FQGNSA. The CDR3 has 12 residues. The V gene lost 3 bases and the J gene lost 15 bases, with 15 bases spanning the gap. For the CDR3, the DNA is TGTGCCAGCAGCTTCCGGGTCGAGGAAAGGTTCTTC. It translates to CASSFRVEERFF.